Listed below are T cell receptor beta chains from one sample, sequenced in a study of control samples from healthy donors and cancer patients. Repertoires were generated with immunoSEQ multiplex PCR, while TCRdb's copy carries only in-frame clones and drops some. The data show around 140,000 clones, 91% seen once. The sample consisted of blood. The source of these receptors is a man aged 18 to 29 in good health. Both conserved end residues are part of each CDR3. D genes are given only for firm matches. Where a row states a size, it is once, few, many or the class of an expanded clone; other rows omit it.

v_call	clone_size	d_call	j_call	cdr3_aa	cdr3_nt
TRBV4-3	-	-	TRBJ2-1	CASSQSTSQEQFF	TGCGCCAGCAGCCAGTCAACTAGCCAAGAGCAGTTCTTC
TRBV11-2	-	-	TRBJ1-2	CASSFSGGYTF	TGTGCCAGCAGCTTTTCAGGCGGCTACACCTTC
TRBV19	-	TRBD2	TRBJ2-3	CASSGLAGNTDTQYF	TGTGCCAGTAGTGGTCTAGCGGGGAACACAGATACGCAGTATTTT
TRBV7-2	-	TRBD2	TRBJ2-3	CASSLAGRLAGAQGTQYF	TGTGCCAGCAGCTTAGCGGGGAGACTAGCGGGGGCCCAGGGTACGCAGTATTTT
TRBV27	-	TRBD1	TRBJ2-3	CASSRETGGTDTQYF	TGTGCCAGCAGTCGTGAGACAGGGGGCACAGATACGCAGTATTTT
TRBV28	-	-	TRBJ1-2	CASSLGAGGYTF	TGTGCCAGCAGTTTGGGTGCAGGGGGCTACACCTTC
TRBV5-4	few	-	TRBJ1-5	CASSLDGGNQPQHF	TGTGCCAGCAGCTTGGATGGGGGAAATCAGCCCCAGCATTTT
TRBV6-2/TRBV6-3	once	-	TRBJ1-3	CASSLQGSSGNTIYF	TGTGCCAGCAGTCTGCAGGGATCCTCTGGAAACACCATATATTTT
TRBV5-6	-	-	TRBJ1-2	CASSSSNRSYTF	TGTGCCAGCAGCTCATCTAACAGGAGCTACACCTTC
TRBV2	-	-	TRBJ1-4	CASRDPAEEKLFF	TGTGCCAGTCGGGACCCCGCGGAGGAAAAACTGTTTTTT
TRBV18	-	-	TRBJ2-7	CASSLWGASSYEQYF	TGTGCCAGCTCACTCTGGGGGGCCAGCTCCTACGAGCAGTACTTC
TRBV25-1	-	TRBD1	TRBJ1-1	CASSETTTGGRSEAFF	TGTGCCAGCAGTGAAACAACGACAGGGGGCCGTTCTGAAGCTTTCTTT
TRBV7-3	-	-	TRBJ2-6	CASSLSPDSGANVLTF	TGTGCCAGCAGCTTATCTCCAGACTCTGGGGCCAACGTCCTGACTTTC
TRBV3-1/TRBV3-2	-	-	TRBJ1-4	CASSQGGGSNEKLFF	TGTGCCAGCAGCCAAGGCGGGGGGAGCAATGAAAAACTGTTTTTT
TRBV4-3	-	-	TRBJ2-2	CASSQGWGGELFF	TGCGCCAGCAGCCAAGGGTGGGGCGGGGAGCTGTTTTTT
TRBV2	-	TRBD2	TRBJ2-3	CASRGTSGGTDTQYF	TGTGCCAGCAGGGGGACTAGCGGGGGCACAGATACGCAGTATTTT
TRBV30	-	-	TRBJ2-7	CAWSVLGGGEQYF	TGTGCCTGGAGTGTACTGGGGGGAGGTGAGCAGTACTTC
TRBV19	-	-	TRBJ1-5	CASSIQGYSNQPQHF	TGTGCCAGTAGTATCCAGGGTTATAGCAATCAGCCCCAGCATTTT
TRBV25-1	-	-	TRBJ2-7	CASRDRGAQSEQYF	TGTGCCAGCAGGGACCGGGGGGCTCAGTCCGAGCAGTACTTC
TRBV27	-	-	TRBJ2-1	CASSFVSRPDEQFF	TGTGCCAGCAGTTTCGTATCCCGGCCGGATGAGCAGTTCTTC
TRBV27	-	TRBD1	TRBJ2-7	CASSLATGTGYEQYF	TGTGCCAGCAGTTTGGCTACCGGGACAGGGTACGAGCAGTACTTC
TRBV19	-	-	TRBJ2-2	CASSPTGSANTGELFF	TGTGCCAGTAGCCCAACGGGGTCTGCGAACACCGGGGAGCTGTTTTTT
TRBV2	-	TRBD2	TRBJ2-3	CASSWTSGGGTDTQYF	TGTGCCAGCAGTTGGACTAGCGGGGGGGGCACAGATACGCAGTATTTT
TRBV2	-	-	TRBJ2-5	CASSPSLARGAQYF	TGTGCCAGCAGTCCCTCCTTAGCGCGCGGCGCCCAGTACTTC
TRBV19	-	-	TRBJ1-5	CASSAKGRKSQPQHF	TGTGCCAGTAGTGCGAAGGGACGGAAGAGTCAGCCCCAGCATTTT
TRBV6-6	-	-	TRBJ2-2	CASVGGTGELFF	TGTGCCAGCGTAGGGGGAACCGGGGAGCTGTTTTTT
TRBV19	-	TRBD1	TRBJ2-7	CASSIKFTGTGNYEQYF	TGTGCCAGTAGTATCAAATTTACCGGGACAGGGAACTACGAGCAGTACTTC
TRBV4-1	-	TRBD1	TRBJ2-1	CASSHPGQGNWDEQFF	TGCGCCAGCAGCCATCCGGGACAGGGGAATTGGGATGAGCAGTTCTTC
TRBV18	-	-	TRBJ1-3	CASSPDGIGRNTIYF	TGTGCCAGCTCACCCGACGGGATCGGCAGAAACACCATATATTTT
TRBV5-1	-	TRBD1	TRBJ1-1	CASSLGQGWGTEAFF	TGCGCCAGCAGCTTGGGACAGGGCTGGGGTACTGAAGCTTTCTTT
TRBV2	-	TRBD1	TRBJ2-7	CASSEGQRLSYEQYF	TGTGCCAGCAGTGAGGGACAGAGACTCTCCTACGAGCAGTACTTC
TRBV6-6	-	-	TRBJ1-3	CASSRTKVPLSGNTIYF	TGTGCCAGCAGTCGGACCAAGGTCCCTCTCTCTGGAAACACCATATATTTT
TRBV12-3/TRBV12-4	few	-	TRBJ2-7	CASSFRRAYEQYF	TGTGCCAGCAGTTTCCGCAGGGCCTACGAGCAGTACTTC
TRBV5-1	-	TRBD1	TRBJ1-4	CASSRQGATNEKLFF	TGCGCCAGCAGCCGACAGGGGGCAACTAATGAAAAACTGTTTTTT
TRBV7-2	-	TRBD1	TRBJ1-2	CASSPDRGYGYTF	TGTGCCAGCAGTCCTGACAGGGGGTATGGCTACACCTTC
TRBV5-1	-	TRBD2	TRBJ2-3	CASSPKTSGGMDTQYF	TGCGCCAGCAGCCCTAAGACTAGCGGGGGGATGGATACGCAGTATTTT
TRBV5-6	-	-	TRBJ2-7	CASSLVSEQYF	TGTGCCAGCAGCTTGGTCTCCGAGCAGTACTTC